These T cell receptor beta chains were read from a single sample in a study of T cells after yellow fever vaccination. TCRdb fed the 5' RACE reads into MiXCR, producing one record per CDR3 protein. Here the sample spans 610,000 or so distinct CDR3 sequences, 12% being singletons. This sample comprised PBMCs, obtained on the day of the yellow fever booster vaccination. These receptors came from a man aged 25 to 45 who received the YFV17D yellow fever vaccine. CDR3s include the opening cysteine and the closing phenylalanine or tryptophan. The D gene is left open where the match is weak. Where a row states a size, it is once, few, many or the class of an expanded clone; other rows omit it.

-	TRBV7-2	few	TRBJ2-2	CASSVARGKNGELFF	TGTGCCAGCAGCGTCGCCCGGGGGAAGAACGGGGAGCTGTTTTTT
-	TRBV3-1	-	TRBJ1-2	CACSQVDLNQSGGDGYTF	TGTGCCTGCAGCCAAGTTGATCTGAATCAGTCCGGCGGGGATGGCTACACCTTC
-	TRBV20-1	many	TRBJ1-1	CSAETVNTEAFF	TGCAGTGCGGAAACAGTGAACACTGAAGCTTTCTTT
-	TRBV10-3	-	TRBJ2-1	CAISGLGKGQVHEQFF	TGTGCCATCAGTGGACTGGGAAAGGGGCAAGTGCATGAGCAGTTCTTC
-	TRBV7-6	few	TRBJ2-1	CASSPSGRGNEQFF	TGTGCCAGCAGCCCCTCGGGGCGAGGCAATGAGCAGTTCTTC
TRBD1	TRBV18	-	TRBJ1-2	CASSPRTGGELGYTF	TGTGCCAGCTCACCAAGGACAGGGGGCGAGCTTGGCTACACCTTC
-	TRBV12-3/TRBV12-4	few	TRBJ1-2	CASSLLGTVGYGYTF	TGTGCCAGCAGTCTACTCGGGACTGTGGGCTATGGCTACACCTTC
-	TRBV7-9	-	TRBJ2-5	CASSIRGQETQYF	TGTGCCAGCAGCATTAGGGGACAAGAGACCCAGTACTTC
-	TRBV20-1	many	TRBJ2-1	CSAIPRGGSSYNEQFF	TGCAGTGCCATTCCAAGGGGCGGAAGCTCCTACAATGAGCAGTTCTTC
-	TRBV12-3/TRBV12-4	-	TRBJ2-2	CASSIKGNTGELFF	TGTGCCAGCAGTATCAAGGGGAACACCGGGGAGCTGTTTTTT
-	TRBV20-1	-	TRBJ1-2	CSASPDSYGYTF	TGCAGTGCCTCACCCGACAGCTATGGCTACACCTTC
-	TRBV18	few	TRBJ2-1	CASSSGGSASIYNEQFF	TGTGCCAGCTCATCAGGAGGATCAGCTAGTATTTACAATGAGCAGTTCTTC
-	TRBV10-3	-	TRBJ1-5	CAADRYSNQPQHF	TGTGCCGCCGACAGGTATAGCAATCAGCCCCAGCATTTT
-	TRBV29-1	-	TRBJ1-2	CSALGRWNYGYTF	TGCAGCGCATTGGGCAGGTGGAACTATGGCTACACCTTC
TRBD2	TRBV23-1	many	TRBJ2-1	CASSQSPGGPYNEQFF	TGCGCCAGCAGTCAATCCCCGGGAGGACCCTACAATGAGCAGTTCTTC
-	TRBV28	-	TRBJ2-5	CASSPGLGWGGQYF	TGTGCCAGCAGTCCCGGCTTGGGGTGGGGTGGCCAGTACTTC
-	TRBV27	-	TRBJ2-7	CASSRDSRVAEQYF	TGTGCCAGCAGCAGGGACTCGCGCGTAGCCGAGCAGTACTTC
-	TRBV20-1	few	TRBJ2-7	CSARTRESTGPPYEQYF	TGCAGTGCTAGAACGCGGGAATCCACAGGCCCCCCCTACGAGCAGTACTTC
-	TRBV10-1	few	TRBJ2-5	CASSDFPGETQYF	TGCGCCAGCAGTGATTTTCCGGGGGAGACCCAGTACTTC
-	TRBV5-1	few	TRBJ2-1	CASSLDSGAINEQFF	TGCGCCAGCAGCTTGGATTCAGGGGCTATCAATGAGCAGTTCTTC
-	TRBV20-1	-	TRBJ2-2	CSARGLAITGELFF	TGCAGTGCTAGGGGTCTAGCAATCACCGGGGAGCTGTTTTTT
-	TRBV7-9	few	TRBJ2-1	CASSLGWGYGGEQFF	TGTGCCAGCAGCTTGGGATGGGGGTACGGGGGTGAGCAGTTCTTC
-	TRBV7-2	-	TRBJ2-1	CASSFSRSDEQFF	TGTGCCAGCAGCTTTTCACGGTCGGATGAGCAGTTCTTC
-	TRBV12-3/TRBV12-4	many	TRBJ1-4	CASSLGLLGRIEKLFF	TGTGCCAGCAGTTTGGGCCTACTTGGTCGTATTGAAAAACTGTTTTTT
TRBD2	TRBV12-3/TRBV12-4	-	TRBJ2-2	CASSLSRLAGEIGELFF	TGTGCCAGCAGCCTCTCCCGACTAGCGGGAGAAATCGGGGAGCTGTTTTTT
TRBD2	TRBV2	few	TRBJ2-2	CASTEGLAGGVTGELFF	TGTGCCAGCACTGAAGGACTAGCGGGAGGTGTCACCGGGGAGCTGTTTTTT
-	TRBV29-1	few	TRBJ2-1	CSVEMFGSYNEQFF	TGCAGCGTTGAGATGTTTGGCTCTTACAATGAGCAGTTCTTC
-	TRBV7-2	-	TRBJ2-2	CASSLNPQLELFF	TGTGCCAGCAGCTTAAATCCACAGCTGGAGCTGTTTTTT
TRBD2	TRBV6-5	-	TRBJ2-1	CASSLAGGQNEQFF	TGTGCCAGCAGTTTAGCGGGAGGGCAAAATGAGCAGTTCTTC
TRBD1	TRBV15	-	TRBJ2-7	CATSGGQGPPYEQYF	TGTGCCACCAGCGGCGGACAGGGGCCCCCCTACGAGCAGTACTTC
-	TRBV25-1	few	TRBJ1-3	CASKRGGGRNTIYF	TGTGCCAGCAAAAGGGGGGGCGGTCGGAACACCATATATTTT